Each of the 19 T cell receptor beta chains below was sequenced from the same sample in a study of cytomegalovirus exposure and HLA in healthy donors. Primers: 60 Vbeta forward and 13 Jbeta reverse. Assay: immunoSEQ multiplex PCR; the TCRdb copy retains only in-frame clones and omits some. Of 160,000 or so clones detected, 70% to 85% appear once; the ten largest clones hold about 1.5%. The sequenced sample was PBMCs. The receptors here all came from a male donor in good health and CMV-seronegative.

A few counts support this clone. The V and J genes are TRBV11-2 and TRBJ2-7; 8 nucleotides agree with TRBD1. This CDR3 spans 15 amino acids. J lost 4 bases, V lost 5 bases, and 10 bases had no gene match. The germline V gene has CDR1 SGHAT and CDR2 FQNNGV. CDR3 region: CASSPTGTGDYEQYF. The CDR3 nucleotides read TGTGCCAGCAGCCCTACCGGGACAGGTGATTACGAGCAGTACTTC.

A word on this clone: The junction and the germline gene differ at one end; a read error may be behind it. The J gene is TRBJ2-7, the V gene TRBV7-9, with 7 bases lining up with TRBD2. This CDR3 spans 11 amino acids. Germline V gives CDR1 SEHNR, CDR2 FQNEAQ (reference sequence). CDR3: CSSVREGEQYF. CDR3 DNA sequence: TGTTCCAGCGTCAGGGAGGGCGAGCAGTACTTC.

The genes are TRBV6-5 and TRBJ2-7; perhaps TRBD1 as D (5 bases). Germline loops: CDR1 MNHEY, CDR2 SVGAGI. CDR3 size: 14 residues. Trimming stripped 4 bases from V and 0 bases from J, with 10 bases between. The CDR3 nucleotides read TGTGCCAGCAGTTTGGACACAAGCTCCTACGAGCAGTACTTC. It is translated as CASSLDTSSYEQYF.

V gene TRBV19 combines with J gene TRBJ1-1; TRBD1 matches at 8 bases. The length of the CDR3 is 13 residues. In germline, CDR1 is LNHDA, CDR2 SQIVND (reference sequence). V gave up 6 bases and J gave up 4 bases; unmatched junction bases: 4. The CDR3 DNA reads TGTGCCAGTAGAAGCACAGGGGGCACTGAAGCTTTCTTT. The encoded protein is CASRSTGGTEAFF. Supplemented by reference TRBV19 and TRBJ1-1, the full variable domain reads DGGITQSPKYLFRKEGQNVTLSCEQNLNHDAMYWYRQDPGQGLRLIYYSQIVNDFQKGDIAEGYSVSREKKESFPLTVTSAQKNPTAFYLCASRSTGGTEAFFGQGTRLTVV.

This clone came up a few times. The chain combines TRBV7-8 with TRBJ1-1; D may be TRBD1 (5 bases). V was cut by 5 bases and J by 4 bases, with 14 bases left in between. The CDR3 is 14 amino acids. Germline loops: CDR1 SGHVS, CDR2 FQNEAQ. In DNA, the CDR3 is TGTGCCAGCAGCGATAGGGACGGGGGCACTGAAGCTTTCTTT. It is translated as CASSDRDGGTEAFF.

CDR3 DNA sequence: TGTGCCAGCTCACCGGCGGACTCTGGAAACACCATATATTTT. Its protein product is CASSPADSGNTIYF. The chain carries TRBV18 and TRBJ1-3; D is unclear. This CDR3 is 14 amino acids long. The V gene lost 3 bases and the J gene lost 0 bases, with 6 bases spanning the gap. Germline V CDR1 and CDR2: KGHSH, LQKENI.

This clone was seen only a few times. The chain links TRBV5-1 to TRBJ2-7; possibly TRBD1 for D (6 bases). The germline V and J ends were trimmed by 4 bases and 3 bases, with 11 bases remaining between them. The CDR3 is made up of 13 amino acids. Germline CDR1 SGHRS, CDR2 YFSETQ. The CDR3 bases are TGCGCCAGCAGCCCCGGGACAAACTACGAGCAGTACTTC. It translates to CASSPGTNYEQYF.

The chain employs TRBV9 and TRBJ2-1; the D gene is possibly TRBD1 (6 bases). CDR3 size: 14 residues. Trimming removed 3 bases from V and 4 bases from J, with 11 bases in between. Germline values: CDR1 SGDLS, CDR2 YYNGEE. CDR3 protein: CASSDIQGYNEQFF. The CDR3 DNA sequence: TGTGCCAGCAGCGATATACAGGGTTACAATGAGCAGTTCTTC.

The chain has TRBV6-6 and TRBJ2-1, with 7 positions matching TRBD2. This CDR3 has 15 residues. The V gene end was trimmed by 6 bases and the J gene end by 2 bases; junction bases not matched to a gene: 7. Germline V gene lookup returns CDR1 MNHNY and CDR2 SVGAGI (reference sequence). CDR3 coding DNA: TGTGCCAGCAGCCAAACTAGCGCCGCCTACAATGAGCAGTTCTTC. Translating it yields CASSQTSAAYNEQFF.

V usage is TRBV7-6 and J usage is TRBJ2-2; TRBD2 aligns across 11 bases. V lost 5 bases, J lost 3 bases, and 5 bases stayed unmatched. Germline values: CDR1 SGHVS, CDR2 FNYEAQ. CDR3 length: 16 residues. Here the CDR3 DNA reads TGTGCCAGCAGCGCCATAGCGGGAGGGTACACCGGGGAGCTGTTTTTT. This gives the protein CASSAIAGGYTGELFF.

This sequence joins TRBV11-2 and TRBJ2-2; perhaps TRBD1 as D (5 bases). Germline V CDR1 and CDR2: SGHAT, FQNNGV. The CDR3 is made up of 15 amino acids. The ends were cut back, 5 bases at V and 4 bases at J, with 14 bases in the middle. The CDR3 loop reads CASSTGRSITGELFF. CDR3 bases: TGTGCCAGCAGCACAGGACGGAGCATCACCGGGGAGCTGTTTTTT.

The CDR3 DNA is TGTGCCAGCAGTGCTGACAGGAACACTGAAGCTTTCTTT. It yields the protein CASSADRNTEAFF. The chain links TRBV25-1 to TRBJ1-1, with D tentatively TRBD1 (5 bases). The V and J ends lost 4 bases and 1 base respectively, with 7 bases between them. In germline, CDR1 is MGHDK, CDR2 SYGVNS. The CDR3 consists of 13 residues.

The chain employs TRBV7-8 and TRBJ2-7; weak D call: TRBD1 (5 bases). The CDR3 loop spans 12 amino acids. Trimming removed 5 bases from V and 6 bases from J, with 11 bases in between. Per the germline V gene, CDR1 is SGHVS and CDR2 is FQNEAQ. Here the CDR3 reads CASSTQGREQYF. DNA of the CDR3: TGTGCCAGCAGCACTCAGGGTCGCGAGCAGTACTTC.

The chain employs TRBV7-2 and TRBJ2-5; unclear D gene. Trimming shortened V by 5 bases and J by 3 bases, and 16 bases separated the two germline ends. Germline values: CDR1 SGHTA, CDR2 FQGNSA. This CDR3 spans 15 amino acids. This chain's CDR3 is CASSDGAVLEETQYF. The CDR3 bases are TGTGCCAGCAGCGACGGCGCTGTTCTAGAAGAGACCCAGTACTTC.

The rearrangement links TRBV4-3 to TRBJ2-7, with TRBD1 matching over 7 bases. Germline CDR1 and CDR2: LGHNA and YSLEER. This CDR3 has 13 amino acids. The V and J ends lost 4 bases and 6 bases, in that order; junction bases with no gene match: 6. The CDR3 protein is CASSRTTGIEQYF. CDR3 sequence (DNA): TGCGCCAGCAGCCGAACGACAGGGATCGAGCAGTACTTC.

The chain recombines TRBV5-6 with TRBJ2-3; D might be TRBD2 (6 bases). CDR1 is SGHDT, CDR2 YYEEEE, per germline. V lost 5 bases and J lost 7, with 17 bases in between. The CDR3 sequence is 14 residues long. The CDR3 reads CASSFGGLLYTQYF. The CDR3 DNA reads as TGTGCCAGCAGTTTCGGGGGACTTCTTTATACGCAGTATTTT.

The chain couples TRBV7-8 to TRBJ1-1; weak D call: TRBD1 (6 bases). Trimming stripped 5 bases from V and 1 base from J, with 14 bases between. The CDR3 is made up of 15 amino acids. Germline V lookup: CDR1 SGHVS, CDR2 FQNEAQ. In DNA, the CDR3 is TGTGCCAGCAGCGGAGCGGGACACCCGAACACTGAAGCTTTCTTT. Translation gives CASSGAGHPNTEAFF.

V and J are TRBV7-2 and TRBJ2-1; D uncertain. V lost 8 bases and J 4 bases, leaving 21 bases between the germline ends. Per the germline V gene, CDR1 is SGHTA and CDR2 is FQGNSA. There are 16 residues in the CDR3. The CDR3 protein is CASGPLLSLNYNEQFF. The CDR3 DNA follows: TGTGCCAGCGGTCCCCTACTATCCCTGAATTACAATGAGCAGTTCTTC.

The table lists this clone with a count of one. The rearrangement joins TRBV12-5 to TRBJ2-7, with no clear D. The CDR3 has 11 amino acids. From germline, CDR1 is LGHNT and CDR2 FRNRAP. Trimming removed 8 bases at V and 2 bases at J, with 7 bases between. The CDR3 sequence is CASQLTYEQYF. Here the CDR3 DNA reads TGTGCTAGTCAACTGACCTACGAGCAGTACTTC.